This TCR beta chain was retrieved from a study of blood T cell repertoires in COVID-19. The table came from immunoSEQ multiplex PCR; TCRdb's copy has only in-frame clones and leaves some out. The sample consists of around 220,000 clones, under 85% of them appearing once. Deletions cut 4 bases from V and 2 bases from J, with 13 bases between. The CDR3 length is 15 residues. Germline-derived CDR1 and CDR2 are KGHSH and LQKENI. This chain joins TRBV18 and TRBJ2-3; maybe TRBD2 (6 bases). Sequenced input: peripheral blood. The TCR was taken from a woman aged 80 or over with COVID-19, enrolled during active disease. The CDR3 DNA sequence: TGTGCCAGCTCACTCCTTAGCGGCCCCACAGATACGCAGTATTTT. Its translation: CASSLLSGPTDTQYF.